This TCR beta chain was identified during a study of memory B cells and T cells in multiple sclerosis (dated by TCRdb to 2016 to 2018). At the level of the whole study: In multiple sclerosis patients, the study set the TCR beta repertoires of autoproliferating peripheral T cells against those of T cells infiltrating brain lesions. TCR sequencing included two multiple sclerosis patients for whom either brain lesions at autopsy or brain-infiltrating cells from biopsy were available.

After stimulus-free culture of CFSE-labeled PBMCs, the autoproliferating (CFSEdim) and non-proliferating (CFSEhi) T cell fractions were sequenced separately. Altogether, roughly 50 million CFSE-labeled PBMCs were kept in culture for roughly seven days with no stimulus, after which the replicate wells were combined. PBMCs were labeled with 0.5 uM CFSE and cultured in serum-free AIM-V medium without exogenous stimuli. Before use, PBMCs were isolated by Ficoll density gradient centrifugation and cryopreserved. Using a FACSAria III, live 7-AAD-negative cells were sorted, then washed with PBS and stored frozen at -80 degrees C as dry pellets. The study at large found these results: Clone-set sizes varied between compartments, which affected the numbers of shared clonotypes and made normalization necessary.

As regards this clone: Its antigen has not been determined. One base away there is no much larger clone; base qualities are not given.

The immunoSEQ Platform was used to amplify TCRbeta CDR3 regions from extracted genomic DNA. Multiplex PCR, high-throughput sequencing and a vendor bioinformatics pipeline were combined in the immunoSEQ assay. The study's own analysis went as follows. Non-productive sequences and CDR3s shorter than 4 amino acids were removed, and clonotype frequencies were recalculated per sample. In immunoSEQ Analyzer 2.0, shared clonotypes were identified as those with identical CDR3 amino acid, V gene and J gene sequences. Repertoire overlap was normalized by dividing shared clonotype counts by the product of both clone-set sizes, with the result scaled by 1000 into arbitrary units. Imported from immuneACCESS, the table was reduced by TCRdb to in-frame sequences with V and J called. These copies leave out some clones; in studies compared against another copy, an unresolved V gene accounts for under half, and the cause of the remainder is not known. The V and J calls and clone size are taken from that table; D and trimming were inferred from the DNA. The sample has 25,000 to 35,000 clones on record, about 82% of them singletons. The ten largest clonotypes hold approximately 2.4% of the sample.

V sheds 2 bases and J sheds 4 bases, leaving 17 bases between their ends. Reading the germline V gene gives CDR1 SGHVS and CDR2 FNYEAQ. There are 16 amino acids in the CDR3, from cysteine to phenylalanine inclusive. The DNA shown is the 48-base CDR3, in frame from base 1. This receptor was identified in a human donor with multiple sclerosis. Specimen: PBMCs from blood kept in culture. This sequence uses TRBV7-6 and TRBJ1-2, with the D gene uncertain. DNA sequence: TGTGCCAGCAGCTTATGGCGGTGGCGTCCGGGCTATGGCTACACCTTC. Translated, it gives CASSLWRWRPGYGYTF. The reference TRBV7-6 and TRBJ1-2 proteins fill in what lies around the CDR3, so the full variable domain reads GAGVSQSPRYKVTKRGQDVALRCDPISGHVSLYWYRQALGQGPEFLTYFNYEAQQDKSGLPNDRFSAERPEGSISTLTIQRTEQRDSAMYRCASSLWRWRPGYGYTFGSGTRLTVV.